The 22 T cell receptor beta chains reported below all come from one sample, sequenced in a study of blood T cells in healthy people across ages. A second PCR of 7 to 11 cycles used a sample-barcoded 5' primer and a J-beta primer mix. TCRdb used MiXCR to reprocess the 5' RACE reads, holding one entry per CDR3 protein. The table shows approximately 810,000 distinct CDR3 sequences, with around 26% occurring only once. Sequenced input: blood. These receptors originate from an elderly woman in good health.

In this sample, this clonotype turned up once. A read error may explain this, as a much larger clone is one base away. The J gene is TRBJ2-5, the V gene TRBV18; 7 nucleotides align to TRBD1. V lost 4 bases, J lost 6 bases, and 11 bases stayed unmatched. The CDR3 has 15 amino acids. Germline V gene lookup returns CDR1 KGHSH and CDR2 LQKENI. CDR3 sequence (DNA): TGTGCCAGCTCACGCTCCCAACAGGGGAAGAAGACCCAGTACTTC. This gives the protein CASSRSQQGKKTQYF.

CDR3 sequence reads: CASSAPGVALRGNEQFF. The DNA of the CDR3 is TGTGCCAGCAGCGCACCAGGGGTAGCGTTACGAGGCAATGAGCAGTTCTTC. The chain uses TRBV7-8 and TRBJ2-1, with TRBD1 as a possible D gene (6 bases). This CDR3 region has 17 residues. Between the trimmed V and J ends, which lost 5 bases and 6 bases, there was a span of 23 bases. Germline V lookup: CDR1 SGHVS, CDR2 FQNEAQ.

This clonotype has just a few counts. The rearrangement uses TRBV12-3 or TRBV12-4 and TRBJ2-2; no clear D gene. CDR3 length: 12 residues. V gave up 2 bases and J gave up 6 bases, with 4 bases separating them. In DNA form, the CDR3 reads TGTGCCAGCAGTTTAATTGCCGGGGAGCTGTTTTTT. It encodes CASSLIAGELFF.

Many counts were recorded for this clonotype. The chain employs TRBV18 and TRBJ2-7; 7 nucleotides align to TRBD1. With 3 bases clipped from V and 6 bases from J, the junction kept 2 bases outside the gene matches. CDR1 is KGHSH and CDR2 is LQKENI in the germline V gene. This CDR3 has 12 amino acids. For the CDR3, the DNA is TGTGCCAGCTCACCCGGGACAGCCGAGCAGTACTTC. Amino acids: CASSPGTAEQYF.

The CDR3 loop is CASSYSMLGLAGGPSTDTQYF. The CDR3 DNA reads as TGTGCCAGCAGTTACTCTATGCTCGGACTAGCGGGGGGGCCTAGCACAGATACGCAGTATTTT. The rearrangement links TRBV6-2 or TRBV6-3 to TRBJ2-3; 15 nucleotides line up with TRBD2. V lost 0 bases to trimming and J lost 0 bases; unmatched junction nucleotides: 10. Germline CDR1 and CDR2: MNHEY and SVGEGT. This CDR3 spans 21 amino acids.

This clonotype occurred many times. The rearrangement links TRBV6-6 to TRBJ2-3; TRBD1 matches 7 bases. The CDR3 loop spans 15 amino acids. After removal of 5 bases from V and 2 bases from J, the junction contained 7 bases not matched to a gene. From germline, CDR1 is MNHNY and CDR2 SVGAGI (reference sequence). The CDR3: CASSQGDSPTDTQYF. The CDR3 nucleotides read TGTGCCAGCAGTCAGGGGGATTCTCCCACAGATACGCAGTATTTT.

Many counts were recorded for this clonotype. The V gene is TRBV20-1, the J gene TRBJ1-2; 12 bases are a match to TRBD1. In germline, CDR1 is DFQATT, CDR2 SNEGSKA (reference sequence). J gave up 1 base and V 6 bases, and 15 bases lay outside the gene matches. This CDR3 region has 18 residues. CDR3 sequence reads: CSAALTGQGAGRNYGYTF. CDR3 nucleotide sequence: TGCAGTGCAGCGCTCACGGGACAGGGGGCGGGACGTAACTATGGCTACACCTTC.

The chain recombines TRBV28 with TRBJ1-1; a weak D match, TRBD1 (6 bases). The germline V and J ends were trimmed by 5 bases and 3 bases, with 19 bases remaining between them. Per the germline V gene, CDR1 is MDHEN and CDR2 is SYDVKM. This CDR3 is 16 amino acids long. The CDR3 nucleotides read TGTGCCAGCAGTCTTCAGGCAGGGGATAGGGACACTGAAGCTTTCTTT. This sequence encodes CASSLQAGDRDTEAFF.

V usage is TRBV18 and J usage is TRBJ1-1, with D tentatively TRBD1 (5 bases). The CDR3 sequence is 14 residues long. Germline lookup yields CDR1 KGHSH and CDR2 LQKENI. V was clipped by 1 base and J by 7 bases, with 13 bases between them. Written as DNA, the CDR3 is TGTGCCAGCTCACCACTTAATCAGGGTGGTGAAGCTTTCTTT. Its protein product is CASSPLNQGGEAFF.

This clonotype was detected ten times or more. The genes are TRBV7-9 and TRBJ2-1, with a weak D call TRBD2 (5 bases). V gave up 0 bases and J gave up 10 bases, with 13 bases separating them. This CDR3 has 14 residues. Germline CDR1 reads SEHNR; CDR2 reads FQNEAQ (reference sequence). CDR3 amino acids: CASSLAGSGGEQFF. The CDR3 nucleotides are TGTGCCAGCAGCTTAGCGGGTTCGGGCGGGGAGCAGTTCTTC.

The V call is TRBV5-1, the J call TRBJ2-1, with D possibly TRBD2 on 6 matching bases. This CDR3 has 14 amino acids. Germline-derived CDR1 and CDR2 are SGHRS and YFSETQ. The V gene lost 0 bases and the J gene lost 9 bases, with 13 bases spanning the gap. CDR3 residues: CASSLETSDVEQFF. CDR3 nucleotides: TGCGCCAGCAGCTTGGAGACTAGTGACGTTGAGCAGTTCTTC. Drawing the rest from reference TRBV5-1 and TRBJ2-1, the complete variable domain is KAGVTQTPRYLIKTRGQQVTLSCSPISGHRSVSWYQQTPGQGLQFLFEYFSETQRNKGNFPGRFSGRQFSNSRSEMNVSTLELGDSALYLCASSLETSDVEQFFGPGTRLTVL.

The sample holds a few counts of this clonotype. The J gene is TRBJ1-2, the V gene TRBV24-1, with 9 nucleotides matching TRBD1. CDR3 length: 17 residues. V dropped 4 bases and J dropped 8; count of bases not matched to a gene: 16. Germline CDR1 and CDR2: KGHDR and SFDVKD. The CDR3 region has the DNA TGTGCCACCAGTGAAACCGGGACAGGGAACATCATTGGAGGCTACACCTTC. This translates into CATSETGTGNIIGGYTF.

This clonotype is a singleton in its sample. A much larger clone differs from this one at a single base, so this may be a read error. The J gene is TRBJ2-7, the V gene TRBV27, with D maybe TRBD2 (6 bases). This CDR3 has 18 residues. Germline V gene data show CDR1 as MNHEY and CDR2 as SMNVEV (reference sequence). CDR3 sequence (DNA): TGTGCCAGCAGTTTAGTTCGGGGGACGGTACTAAGCTCCTACGGGCAGTACTTC. It is translated as CASSLVRGTVLSSYGQYF.

The rearrangement links TRBV4-1 to TRBJ2-3, with 7 positions matching TRBD1. The trim removed 2 bases at V and 1 base at J, leaving 3 bases unmatched. The CDR3 is 15 amino acids. Germline CDR1 MGHRA, CDR2 YSYEKL. Here the CDR3 DNA reads TGCGCCAGCAGCCAAACCGGGACAGGCACAGATACGCAGTATTTT. Translation: CASSQTGTGTDTQYF.

This clonotype was seen only a few times. The chain has TRBV14 and TRBJ1-1, with TRBD1 matching over 8 bases. After removal of 4 bases from V and 11 bases from J, the junction contained 9 bases not matched to a gene. The CDR3 has 13 amino acids. CDR1 is SGHDN and CDR2 is FVKESK in the germline V gene. DNA of the CDR3: TGTGCCAGCAGCCTGACAGGGGCTATTCGGGCTTTCTTT. This codes for CASSLTGAIRAFF.

This clonotype was counted a few times. This chain uses TRBV28 with TRBJ1-2, with 11 nucleotides matching TRBD1. Germline V gene data show CDR1 as MDHEN and CDR2 as SYDVKM. This CDR3 has 14 residues. V trimming: 10 bases; J trimming: 6 bases; junction bases outside the gene matches: 10. Here the CDR3 DNA reads TGTGCCACCCGGACAGGGGGCTTTTCGGATGGCTACACCTTC. The encoded protein is CATRTGGFSDGYTF.

This clonotype occurred many times. The chain carries TRBV7-2 and TRBJ1-6; the match to TRBD1 covers 7 bases. J gave up 5 bases and V 6 bases, and 7 bases lay outside the gene matches. From germline, CDR1 is SGHTA and CDR2 FQGNSA. CDR3 size: 15 residues. This chain's CDR3 is CASSSLTGNNSPLHF. CDR3 in DNA: TGTGCCAGCAGTTCTTTGACAGGGAATAATTCACCCCTCCACTTT.

This clonotype showed up many times. The J gene is TRBJ2-3, the V gene TRBV6-1; D might be TRBD1 (6 bases). Germline assignment: CDR1 MNHNS and CDR2 SASEGT. The length of the CDR3 is 14 residues. V dropped 8 bases and J dropped 1 base, with 13 bases sitting between them. The CDR3 DNA follows: TGTGCCAGCGAGTCACAGGGTCGCACAGATACGCAGTATTTT. Residues: CASESQGRTDTQYF.

This rearrangement joins TRBV2 to TRBJ1-5, with 8 bases matching TRBD1. The CDR3 runs to 12 residues. Germline CDR1 and CDR2: SNHLY and FYNNEI. V shed 8 bases and J 6 bases; nucleotides not matched to a gene: 3. CDR3: CASAGGGQPQHF. In DNA, the CDR3 is TGTGCCAGCGCAGGGGGCGGTCAGCCCCAGCATTTT.

Details on this clonotype: Given a much more abundant clone one base away, this may be a read error. The CDR3 DNA reads as TGTGTCACCAGCAGAGGACAGTACAATGAGCAGTTCTTC. It codes for CVTSRGQYNEQFF. The chain couples TRBV15 to TRBJ2-1, with D maybe TRBD1 (6 bases). CDR3 length: 13 residues. Germline-derived CDR1 and CDR2 are LNHNV and YYDKDF (reference sequence).

With respect to this clonotype: A read error may explain this, as a much larger clone is one base away. The chain joins TRBV5-1 to TRBJ2-5; 7 bases match TRBD2. CDR1 is SGHRS, CDR2 YFSETQ, per germline. CDR3 length: 15 amino acids. The CDR3 sequence is CASSRTGAGRETQCF. CDR3 nucleotide sequence: TGCGCCAGCAGCAGGACCGGAGCCGGGCGGGAGACCCAGTGCTTC.

This clonotype was counted ten times or more. This chain links TRBV7-9 with TRBJ1-2, with TRBD1 matching 9 bases. The V segment lost 5 bases and the J segment 7 bases; nucleotides outside the gene matches: 11. CDR3 length equals 15 residues. Germline CDR1 and CDR2: SEHNR and FQNEAQ (reference sequence). The DNA of the CDR3 is TGTGCCAGCAGCCATACGGGGACAGGGCCTATTGGCTACACCTTC. Protein product: CASSHTGTGPIGYTF.